The 31 T cell receptor beta chains below all came from one sample that was sequenced in a study of high-grade serous ovarian cancer treatment subgroups. Data came from immunoSEQ multiplex PCR; TCRdb stores just in-frame clones and leaves some out. Of thousands of clones in the sample, under 85% were seen once. Tumor samples were taken before definitive surgery or chemotherapy. Sequencing was done on a sample of tumor tissue. These receptors all stem from a human donor with high-grade serous ovarian cancer.

V usage is TRBV6-1 and J usage is TRBJ1-1; tentative D call: TRBD1 (5 bases). The CDR3 runs to 16 residues. Germline CDR1 and CDR2: MNHNS and SASEGT. V lost 2 bases and J lost 3, with 16 bases in between. CDR3 loop: CASSESVGDGDTEAFF. The CDR3 DNA reads as TGTGCCAGCAGTGAATCAGTTGGGGACGGGGACACTGAAGCTTTCTTT.

The rearrangement links TRBV7-6 to TRBJ2-7; no reliable D call. Trimming cost V 1 base and J 2 bases, with 9 bases left between them. CDR3 size: 14 residues. Germline V lookup: CDR1 SGHVS, CDR2 FNYEAQ. The chain's CDR3 is CASSLVAGAYEQYF. CDR3 sequence (DNA): TGTGCCAGCAGCTTAGTTGCCGGAGCCTACGAGCAGTACTTC.

The sample holds a few counts of this clone. The chain has TRBV30 and TRBJ2-1, with a possible D match to TRBD2 (5 bases). Germline lookup yields CDR1 GTSNPN and CDR2 SVGIG (reference sequence). This CDR3 is 13 amino acids long. Trimming stripped 3 bases from V and 10 bases from J, with 16 bases between. The CDR3: CAWRSQGGEEQFF. CDR3 nucleotide sequence: TGTGCCTGGAGGAGCCAAGGAGGTGAGGAGCAGTTCTTC.

The chain carries TRBV15 and TRBJ1-3, with TRBD1 as a possible D gene (5 bases). The germline gives CDR1 LNHNV, CDR2 YYDKDF (reference sequence). CDR3 size: 16 residues. The V end was cut by 1 base, the J end by 2 bases, with 12 bases between. This chain's CDR3 is CATSRVGRVTGNTIYF. CDR3 DNA: TGTGCCACCAGCAGAGTTGGCAGGGTAACTGGAAACACCATATATTTT.

The chain joins TRBV30 to TRBJ2-3; 9 nucleotides align to TRBD1. CDR1 and CDR2 (germline): GTSNPN, SVGIG (reference sequence). This CDR3 has 15 residues. V trimming: 1 base; J trimming: 1 base; junction bases outside the gene matches: 3. CDR3 amino acids: CAWSDRGLGTDTQYF. For the CDR3, the DNA is TGTGCCTGGAGTGACAGGGGGCTGGGCACAGATACGCAGTATTTT. Variable domain in full (rest from reference TRBV30 and TRBJ2-3): SQTIHQWPATLVQPVGSPLSLECTVEGTSNPNLYWYRQAAGRGLQLLFYSVGIGQISSEVPQNLSASRPQDRQFILSSKKLLLSDSGFYLCAWSDRGLGTDTQYFGPGTRLTVL.

The chain is built from TRBV15 and TRBJ1-4; D is perhaps TRBD1 (6 bases). Deletions cut 0 bases from V and 0 bases from J, with 8 bases between. This CDR3 has 16 amino acids. Germline lookup yields CDR1 LNHNV and CDR2 YYDKDF (reference sequence). The CDR3 loop is CATSRDQGSTNEKLFF. CDR3 sequence (DNA): TGTGCCACCAGCAGAGATCAGGGGTCAACTAATGAAAAACTGTTTTTT. Based on the CDR3 plus reference TRBV15 and TRBJ1-4, the full variable domain is DAMVIQNPRYQVTQFGKPVTLSCSQTLNHNVMYWYQQKSSQAPKLLFHYYDKDFNNEADTPDNFQSRRPNTSFCFLDIRSPGLGDTAMYLCATSRDQGSTNEKLFFGSGTQLSVL.

This chain links TRBV30 with TRBJ2-2; 7 positions agree with TRBD2. V lost 8 bases to trimming and J lost 0 bases; unmatched junction nucleotides: 3. Germline CDR1 reads GTSNPN; CDR2 reads SVGIG (reference sequence). CDR3 length equals 13 residues. The CDR3 here is CAGTNANTGELFF. As DNA, the CDR3 is TGTGCCGGGACTAACGCGAACACCGGGGAGCTGTTTTTT.

This clone has more than one count but fewer than ten. This chain connects TRBV10-2 to TRBJ2-3; TRBD2 agrees at 8 bases. Germline lookup yields CDR1 WSHSY and CDR2 SAAADI. Unmatched junction bases numbered 4, after V lost 1 base and J lost 4 bases. This CDR3 has 15 residues. DNA for the CDR3: TGCGCCAGCAGTGAGTACGGGGGGGCGGCAGATACGCAGTATTTT. It translates to CASSEYGGAADTQYF.

A few counts support this clone. The chain carries TRBV27 and TRBJ2-2; no clear D. The CDR3 loop spans 12 amino acids. Germline V gene data show CDR1 as MNHEY and CDR2 as SMNVEV (reference sequence). The germline V and J ends were trimmed by 6 bases and 6 bases, with 8 bases remaining between them. CDR3: CASRRPAGELFF. Here the CDR3 DNA reads TGTGCCAGCAGGCGTCCGGCCGGGGAGCTGTTTTTT.

The rearrangement uses TRBV4-1 and TRBJ1-2; 8 bases line up with TRBD1. This CDR3 is built from 15 residues. The junction had 4 bases not matched to a gene; V was cut back by 0 bases and J by 4 bases. Germline CDR1 MGHRA, CDR2 YSYEKL. This CDR3 reads CASSQEDRAGYGYTF. The CDR3 DNA sequence: TGCGCCAGCAGCCAAGAGGACAGGGCGGGCTATGGCTACACCTTC.

This chain links TRBV4-3 with TRBJ2-1; D not resolved. This CDR3 has 14 amino acids. Germline-derived CDR1 and CDR2 are LGHNA and YSLEER. Deletions cut 0 bases from V and 8 bases from J, with 11 bases between. The CDR3 DNA sequence: TGCGCCAGCAGCCAAGATTATACTTGGGATGAGCAGTTCTTC. Translated, it gives CASSQDYTWDEQFF.

This clone was seen just once. This chain links TRBV5-1 with TRBJ2-5; 10 bases match TRBD1. The assigned J gene may be wrong: the sequence end matches TRBJ2-7 better. Germline CDR1 is SGHRS and CDR2 is YFSETQ. This CDR3 is built from 14 residues. CDR3 DNA: TGCGCCAGCAGCTTGGGACAGGGGGCCGACGAGCAGTACTTC. Translation gives CASSLGQGADEQYF.

V usage is TRBV9 and J usage is TRBJ2-3; D possibly corresponds to TRBD2 (6 bases). From germline, CDR1 is SGDLS and CDR2 YYNGEE. Trimming removed 2 bases at V and 6 bases at J, with 16 bases between. The CDR3 consists of 15 residues. The CDR3 region is CASSVGRPHVDTQYF. The CDR3 coding sequence is TGTGCCAGCAGCGTCGGGAGACCCCACGTTGATACGCAGTATTTT.

In its sample, this clone was seen a few times. The chain links TRBV10-1 to TRBJ2-5; D is perhaps TRBD2 (5 bases). This CDR3 contains 13 residues. Deletions cut 0 bases from V and 7 bases from J, with 9 bases between. CDR1 and CDR2 (germline): WNHNN, SYGVQD (reference sequence). The CDR3 DNA is TGCGCCAGCAGTGAGTCGGAGGTCGGGACCCAGTACTTC. The encoded protein is CASSESEVGTQYF.

V is TRBV5-1 and J is TRBJ1-1; maybe TRBD1 (6 bases). Trimming pared 4 bases from V and 1 base from J, leaving 11 bases between. CDR3 size: 14 residues. Germline V gives CDR1 SGHRS, CDR2 YFSETQ. CDR3 DNA: TGCGCCAGCAGCCCGGGACACGCGAACACTGAAGCTTTCTTT. It codes for CASSPGHANTEAFF.

The V gene is TRBV5-1, the J gene TRBJ1-1; D gene ambiguous. V lost 0 bases and J lost 0, with 6 bases in between. Germline V CDR1 and CDR2: SGHRS, YFSETQ. The CDR3 is 14 amino acids. The CDR3 DNA follows: TGCGCCAGCAGCTTGGGACCGCTGAACACTGAAGCTTTCTTT. Encoded protein: CASSLGPLNTEAFF.

The chain employs TRBV25-1 and TRBJ2-3, with D possibly TRBD2 on 6 matching bases. Trimming removed 1 base from V and 5 bases from J, with 16 bases in between. Germline assignment: CDR1 MGHDK and CDR2 SYGVNS. The CDR3 runs 16 residues. CDR3 region: CASSELGGSKGDTQYF. The CDR3 nucleotides read TGTGCCAGCAGTGAATTGGGGGGATCAAAGGGAGATACGCAGTATTTT.

The sample holds a few counts of this clone. The chain links TRBV7-3 to TRBJ2-5; TRBD2 aligns across 7 bases. The trim removed 3 bases at V and 1 base at J, leaving 11 bases unmatched. The germline V gene encodes CDR1 SGHTA and CDR2 FQGTGA. The CDR3 has 17 residues. The CDR3 coding sequence is TGTGCCAGCAGCTTCGGGCGGGGTAGCGGGCGCCAAGAGACCCAGTACTTC. This sequence encodes CASSFGRGSGRQETQYF.

The chain couples TRBV28 to TRBJ2-7; 12 positions agree with TRBD1. This CDR3 has 17 residues. With 3 bases clipped from V and 4 bases from J, the junction kept 10 bases outside the gene matches. The germline V gene has CDR1 MDHEN and CDR2 SYDVKM. As DNA, the CDR3 is TGTGCCAGCAGTTTTTCTCCGGGACAGGGGGCAAGGTACGAGCAGTACTTC. Protein: CASSFSPGQGARYEQYF.

In its sample, this clone was seen a few times. V is TRBV2 and J is TRBJ2-7; TRBD2 might be the D (6 bases). The CDR3 is 12 residues long. Germline V gene lookup returns CDR1 SNHLY and CDR2 FYNNEI. The ends were cut back, 4 bases at V and 6 bases at J, with 10 bases in the middle. CDR3: CASSVRGGEQYF. As DNA, the CDR3 is TGTGCCAGCAGTGTAAGGGGAGGCGAGCAGTACTTC.

The chain links TRBV18 to TRBJ2-3; no clear D. Germline V gene sequence: CDR1 KGHSH, CDR2 LQKENI. The CDR3 is 13 amino acids. The V end lost 3 bases, the J end lost 1 base, and 5 bases lay between the germline ends. CDR3 residues: CASSPSGTDTQYF. CDR3 coding DNA: TGTGCCAGCTCACCTTCTGGCACAGATACGCAGTATTTT.

The rearrangement joins TRBV7-9 to TRBJ1-5, with D possibly matching TRBD1 (6 bases). Germline V gene lookup returns CDR1 SEHNR and CDR2 FQNEAQ (reference sequence). V lost 5 bases, J lost 3 bases, and 20 bases lay in between. The CDR3 totals 17 residues. CDR3 coding DNA: TGTGCCAGCAGCCGTCATGGGATGGGGGCGGACAATCAGCCCCAGCATTTT. Amino acids: CASSRHGMGADNQPQHF.

The rearrangement links TRBV7-3 to TRBJ2-7, with D hard to call. CDR3 length: 13 amino acids. The germline V and J ends were trimmed by 3 bases and 2 bases, with 8 bases remaining between them. Germline assignment: CDR1 SGHTA and CDR2 FQGTGA. CDR3 region: CASSLAPAYEQYF. CDR3 nucleotides: TGTGCCAGCAGCTTGGCACCAGCCTACGAGCAGTACTTC.

In its sample, this clone was seen once. The chain uses TRBV9 and TRBJ2-2, with TRBD2 as a possible D gene (7 bases). V dropped 7 bases and J dropped 4 bases, with 11 bases sitting between them. Germline V CDR1 and CDR2: SGDLS, YYNGEE. The CDR3 totals 13 residues. The chain's CDR3 is CASGGAFTGELFF. The CDR3 coding sequence is TGTGCCAGCGGGGGGGCTTTCACCGGGGAGCTGTTTTTT.

The genes are TRBV6-6 and TRBJ1-4; D possibly corresponds to TRBD1 (5 bases). V lost 4 bases and J 7 bases, leaving 13 bases between the germline ends. CDR3 length: 14 residues. Per the germline V gene, CDR1 is MNHNY and CDR2 is SVGAGI (reference sequence). The CDR3 here is CASSSPGLLEKLFF. The CDR3 nucleotides are TGTGCCAGCAGTTCCCCGGGACTGCTTGAAAAACTGTTTTTT.

The chain joins TRBV6-4 to TRBJ2-1; TRBD2 agrees at 8 bases. Germline V CDR1 and CDR2: MRHNA, SNTAGT. The CDR3 is 20 residues long. V shed 0 bases and J 7 bases; nucleotides not matched to a gene: 20. The CDR3 DNA sequence: TGTGCCAGCAGTGACTCGACACCATTCCGGGAGGGTGAAGTTTGGAATGAGCAGTTCTTC. As protein: CASSDSTPFREGEVWNEQFF.

This clone occurred once. V and J are TRBV2 and TRBJ2-5; perhaps TRBD2 as D (7 bases). CDR1 and CDR2 from the germline V gene are SNHLY and FYNNEI. This CDR3 has 16 amino acids. Trimming stripped 6 bases from V and 5 bases from J, with 22 bases between. The CDR3 loop reads CASRVGRGVRRETQYF. The CDR3 DNA reads TGTGCCAGCAGAGTTGGGAGGGGGGTTCGGCGGGAGACCCAGTACTTC.

This sequence joins TRBV30 and TRBJ1-5; no clear D gene. The germline V and J ends were trimmed by 0 bases and 3 bases, with 6 bases remaining between them. Germline V lookup: CDR1 GTSNPN, CDR2 SVGIG (reference sequence). The CDR3 contains 13 residues. In nucleotides, the CDR3 is TGTGCCTGGAGTGTAAGTTCCAATCAGCCCCAGCATTTT. Translating it yields CAWSVSSNQPQHF.

This sequence joins TRBV4-3 and TRBJ1-1; D ambiguous. Between the trimmed V and J ends, which lost 0 bases and 6 bases, there was a span of 14 bases. Looked up from germline, CDR1 is LGHNA and CDR2 is YSLEER. CDR3 length: 15 amino acids. The CDR3 loop is CASSQDRGLRAEAFF. CDR3 nucleotide sequence: TGCGCCAGCAGCCAAGATCGGGGTTTACGCGCTGAAGCTTTCTTT.

The chain combines TRBV5-4 with TRBJ1-2, with D unclear. Germline V lookup: CDR1 SGHNT, CDR2 YYREEE (reference sequence). V lost 0 bases, J lost 8 bases, and 11 bases lay in between. The CDR3 runs to 13 residues. The CDR3 sequence is CASSLAYIQGYTF. The CDR3 nucleotides are TGTGCCAGCAGCTTGGCGTACATTCAAGGCTACACCTTC.

The chain carries TRBV4-1 and TRBJ1-2; D gene uncertain. The V and J ends lost 0 bases and 6 bases respectively, with 14 bases between them. The CDR3 spans 15 residues. Germline loops: CDR1 MGHRA, CDR2 YSYEKL. CDR3 nucleotides: TGCGCCAGCAGCCAAGACCATCCAGGCTCCGATGGCTACACCTTC. Its translation: CASSQDHPGSDGYTF.